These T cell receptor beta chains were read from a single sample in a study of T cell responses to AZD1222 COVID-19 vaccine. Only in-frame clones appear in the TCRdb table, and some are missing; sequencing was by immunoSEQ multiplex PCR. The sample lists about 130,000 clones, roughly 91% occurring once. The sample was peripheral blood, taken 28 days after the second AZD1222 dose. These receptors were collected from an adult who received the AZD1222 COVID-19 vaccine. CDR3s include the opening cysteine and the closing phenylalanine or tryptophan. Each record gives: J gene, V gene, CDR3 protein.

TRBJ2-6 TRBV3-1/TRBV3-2 CASSLVPGANVLTF
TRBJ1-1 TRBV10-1 CASSEPKQVMGTEAFF
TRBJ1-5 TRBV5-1 CASSGPPSNSNQPQHF
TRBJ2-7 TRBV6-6 CASRLGSFRSYEQYF
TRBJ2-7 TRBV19 CASSIRGRSYEQYF
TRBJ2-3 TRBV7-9 CTGTSGLAGTDTQYF
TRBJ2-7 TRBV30 CPLPVGGLSYEQYF
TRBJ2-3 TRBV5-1 CASSPDSTKGTDTQYF
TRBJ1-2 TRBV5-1 CASGPDRPRDGYTF
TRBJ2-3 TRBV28 CASSPGASGTDTQYF
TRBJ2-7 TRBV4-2 CASTPTTGAPLDEQYF
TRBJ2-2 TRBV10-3 CAISVGQGVTGELFF
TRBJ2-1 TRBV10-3 CAIPGTSDNEQFF
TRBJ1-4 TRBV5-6 CASSLLTGPDEKLFF
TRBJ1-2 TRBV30 CAWRGDRGRDGRFYGYTF
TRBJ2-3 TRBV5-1 CASRKEEDTQYF
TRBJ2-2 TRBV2 CASRTGTFNTGELFF
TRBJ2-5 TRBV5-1 CASTPKGVGDETQYF
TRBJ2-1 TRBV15 CATSRDREGGGEQFF
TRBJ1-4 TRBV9 CASSAGTVDNEKLFF
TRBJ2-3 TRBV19 CASSMFRPASTDTQYF
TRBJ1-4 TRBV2 CASSERTNEKLFF
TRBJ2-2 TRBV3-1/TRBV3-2 CASSRRTSVANTGELFF
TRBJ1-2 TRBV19 CASSETGTAGYTF
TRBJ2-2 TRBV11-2 CASRIGLADTGELFF
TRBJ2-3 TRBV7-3 CASSPQSASTDTQYF
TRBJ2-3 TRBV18 CASSPQLAGGTDTQYF
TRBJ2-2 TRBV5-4 CASSGMDRNDGELFF
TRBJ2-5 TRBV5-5 CASSLGSVQETQYF
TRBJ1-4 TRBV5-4 CASSLGGSQAPNEKLFF
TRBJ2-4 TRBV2 CASSETLREVIDIQYF
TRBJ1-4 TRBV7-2 CASSFQGGVNEKLFF